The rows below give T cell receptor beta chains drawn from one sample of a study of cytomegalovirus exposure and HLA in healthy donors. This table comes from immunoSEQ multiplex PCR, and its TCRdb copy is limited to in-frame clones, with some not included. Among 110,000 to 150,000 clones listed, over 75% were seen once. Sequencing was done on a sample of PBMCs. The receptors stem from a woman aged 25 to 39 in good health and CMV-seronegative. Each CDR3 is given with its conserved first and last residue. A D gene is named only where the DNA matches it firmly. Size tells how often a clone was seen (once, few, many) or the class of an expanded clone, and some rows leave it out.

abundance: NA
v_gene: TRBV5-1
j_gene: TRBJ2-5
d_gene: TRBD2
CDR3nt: TGCGCCAGCAGCTTGGGACTAGCGGGGGGGCCACGAGAGACCCAGTACTTC
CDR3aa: CASSLGLAGGPRETQYF

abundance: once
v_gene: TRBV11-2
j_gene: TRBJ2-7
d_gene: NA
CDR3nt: TGTGCCAGCAGCTTAGGACAGACCTACGAGCAGTACTTC
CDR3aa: CASSLGQTYEQYF

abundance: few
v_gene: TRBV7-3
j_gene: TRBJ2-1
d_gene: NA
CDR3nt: TGTGCCAGCAGCTCCACCTCCAGCGGGCGACCCTACAATGAGCAGTTCTTC
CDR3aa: CASSSTSSGRPYNEQFF

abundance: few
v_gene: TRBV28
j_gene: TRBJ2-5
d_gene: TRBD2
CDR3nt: TGTGCCAGCAGTTTTGCGGCGGGGGGGCGGCTTGGGGAGACCCAGTACTTC
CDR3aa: CASSFAAGGRLGETQYF

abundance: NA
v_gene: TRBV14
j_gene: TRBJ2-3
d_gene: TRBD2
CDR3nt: TGTGCCAGCAGCCGACCTCGGTTTGCGGGGGGCCCAGATACGCAGTATTTT
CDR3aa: CASSRPRFAGGPDTQYF

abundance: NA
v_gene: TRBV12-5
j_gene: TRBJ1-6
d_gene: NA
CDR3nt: TGTGCTAGTGGTACTGAAAATTCACCCCTCCACTTT
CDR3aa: CASGTENSPLHF

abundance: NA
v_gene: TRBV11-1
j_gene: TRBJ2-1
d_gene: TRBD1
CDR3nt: TGTGCCAGCAGCTTTGGCTGGGCAGGGGGTTACAATGAGCAGTTCTTC
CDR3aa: CASSFGWAGGYNEQFF

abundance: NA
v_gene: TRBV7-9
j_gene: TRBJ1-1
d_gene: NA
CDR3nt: TGTGCCAGCAGCTTAGTCGGGACACCGAACACTGAAGCTTTCTTT
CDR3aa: CASSLVGTPNTEAFF

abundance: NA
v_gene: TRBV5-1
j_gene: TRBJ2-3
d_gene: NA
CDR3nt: TGCGCCAGCAGCTTGGGTCTCGATACGCAGTATTTT
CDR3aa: CASSLGLDTQYF

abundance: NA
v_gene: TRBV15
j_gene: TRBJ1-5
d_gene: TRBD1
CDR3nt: TGTGCCACCAGCAGGACCCGACAGGGTGGCTCCAATCAGCCCCAGCATTTT
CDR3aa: CATSRTRQGGSNQPQHF

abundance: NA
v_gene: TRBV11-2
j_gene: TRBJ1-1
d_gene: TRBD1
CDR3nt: TGTGCCAGCAGCCCCGGCCTCGGACAGGGCCGGGACACTGAAGCTTTCTTT
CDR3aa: CASSPGLGQGRDTEAFF

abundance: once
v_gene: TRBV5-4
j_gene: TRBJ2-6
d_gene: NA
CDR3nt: TGTGCCAGCAGCCCGGCTCAGGGGACTGGGGCCAACGTCCTGACTTTC
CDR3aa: CASSPAQGTGANVLTF

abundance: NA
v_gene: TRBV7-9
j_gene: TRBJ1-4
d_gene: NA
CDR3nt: TGTGCCAGCAGCTTAGTTCCAACACATGAAAAACTGTTTTTT
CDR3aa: CASSLVPTHEKLFF

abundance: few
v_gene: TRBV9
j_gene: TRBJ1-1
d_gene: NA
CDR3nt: TGTGCCAGCAGCCCATCCCCGGGACAAAACACTGAAGCTTTCTTT
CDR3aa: CASSPSPGQNTEAFF

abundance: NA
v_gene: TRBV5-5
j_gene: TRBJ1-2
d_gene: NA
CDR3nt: TGTGCCAGCACCGTGGGGGGAAGCTATGGCTACACCTTC
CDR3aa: CASTVGGSYGYTF

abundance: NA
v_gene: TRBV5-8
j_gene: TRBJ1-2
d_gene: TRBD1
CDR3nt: TGTGCCAGCAGCTCCGGGGGACAGGGGAACTATGGCTACACCTTC
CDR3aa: CASSSGGQGNYGYTF

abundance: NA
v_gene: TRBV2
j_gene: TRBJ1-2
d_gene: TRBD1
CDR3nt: TGTGCCAGCACCCACGACAGGGCCAACTATGGCTACACCTTC
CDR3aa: CASTHDRANYGYTF

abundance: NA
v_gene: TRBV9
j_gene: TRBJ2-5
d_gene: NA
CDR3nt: TGTGCCAGCAGCGTACTTAGCGCGCAAGAGACCCAGTACTTC
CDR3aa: CASSVLSAQETQYF

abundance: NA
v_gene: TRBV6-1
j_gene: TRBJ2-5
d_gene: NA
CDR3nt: TGTGCCAGCAGGAAAGGGGCCGGCTATAGGGAGACCCAGTACTTC
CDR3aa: CASRKGAGYRETQYF

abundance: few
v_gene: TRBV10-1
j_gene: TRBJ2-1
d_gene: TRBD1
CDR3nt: TGCGCCAGCAGTGAGACAGGGGCCACTGAGCAGTTCTTC
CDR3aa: CASSETGATEQFF

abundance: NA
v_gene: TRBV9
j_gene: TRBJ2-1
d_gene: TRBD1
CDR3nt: TGTGCCAGCAGCGTAGATCCCAGGGGGCGCGACAATGAGCAGTTCTTC
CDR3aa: CASSVDPRGRDNEQFF

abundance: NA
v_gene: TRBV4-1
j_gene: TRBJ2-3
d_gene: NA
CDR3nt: TGCGCCAGCAGCCAACGGTCTTCTAGCACAGATACGCAGTATTTT
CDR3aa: CASSQRSSSTDTQYF

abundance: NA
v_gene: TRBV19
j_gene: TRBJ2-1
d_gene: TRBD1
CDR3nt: TGTGCCAGTAGTATAGTAAGGGACAGGGGCAATGAGCAGTTCTTC
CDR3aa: CASSIVRDRGNEQFF

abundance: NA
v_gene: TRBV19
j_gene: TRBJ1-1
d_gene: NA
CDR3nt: TGTGCCAGTAGTATAGAGTCAGGGAACACTGAAGCTTTCTTT
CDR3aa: CASSIESGNTEAFF

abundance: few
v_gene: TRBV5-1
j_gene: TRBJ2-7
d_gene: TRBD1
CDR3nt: TGCGCCAGCAGAGTTGGACAGGGACCCTACGAGCAGTACTTC
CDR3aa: CASRVGQGPYEQYF

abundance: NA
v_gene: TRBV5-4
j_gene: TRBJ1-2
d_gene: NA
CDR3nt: TGTGCCAGCAGCTTATTGGACAGCACTTACTATGGCTACACCTTC
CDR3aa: CASSLLDSTYYGYTF

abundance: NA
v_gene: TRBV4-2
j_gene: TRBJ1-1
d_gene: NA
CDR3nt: TGTGCCAGCAGCCAAGGCAGGTTCTACACTGAAGCTTTCTTT
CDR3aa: CASSQGRFYTEAFF

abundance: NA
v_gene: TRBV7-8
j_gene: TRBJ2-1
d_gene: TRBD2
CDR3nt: TGTGCCAGCAGCTCAAGTAGCGGGGGGTTCCATGAGCAGTTCTTC
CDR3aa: CASSSSSGGFHEQFF